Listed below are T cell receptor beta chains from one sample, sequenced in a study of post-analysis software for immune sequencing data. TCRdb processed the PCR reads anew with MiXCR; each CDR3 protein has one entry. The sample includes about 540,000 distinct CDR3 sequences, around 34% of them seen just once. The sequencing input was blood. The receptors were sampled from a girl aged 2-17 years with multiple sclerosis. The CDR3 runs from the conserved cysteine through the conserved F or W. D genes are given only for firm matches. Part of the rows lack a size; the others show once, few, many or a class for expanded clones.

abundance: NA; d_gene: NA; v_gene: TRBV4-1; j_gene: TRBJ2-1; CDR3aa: CASSQGASGEYNEQFF; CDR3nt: TGCGCCAGCAGCCAGGGGGCCAGCGGGGAATACAATGAGCAGTTCTTC
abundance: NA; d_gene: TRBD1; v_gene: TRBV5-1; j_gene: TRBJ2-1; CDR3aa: CASSPWDRGTYNEQFF; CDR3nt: TGCGCCAGCAGCCCCTGGGACAGAGGCACCTACAATGAGCAGTTCTTC
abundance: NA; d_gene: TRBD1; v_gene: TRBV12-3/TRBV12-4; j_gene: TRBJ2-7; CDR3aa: CASSPGDRVNEQYF; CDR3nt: TGTGCCAGCAGCCCGGGGGACAGGGTTAACGAGCAGTACTTC
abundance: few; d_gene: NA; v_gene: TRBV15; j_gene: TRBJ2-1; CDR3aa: CATSRIVTEQFF; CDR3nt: TGTGCCACCAGCAGGATCGTAACTGAGCAGTTCTTC
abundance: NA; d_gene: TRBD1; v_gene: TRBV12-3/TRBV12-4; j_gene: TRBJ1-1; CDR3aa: CASSLRTGGESGAFF; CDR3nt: TGTGCCAGCAGTTTACGGACAGGGGGCGAATCGGGAGCTTTCTTT
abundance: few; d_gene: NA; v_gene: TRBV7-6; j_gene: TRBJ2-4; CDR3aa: CASSTDGNIQYF; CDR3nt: TGTGCCAGCTCCACGGATGGAAACATTCAGTACTTC
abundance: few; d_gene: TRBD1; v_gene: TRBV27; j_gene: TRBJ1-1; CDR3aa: CASRRQGSEAFF; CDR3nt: TGTGCCAGCCGCCGACAGGGTTCTGAAGCTTTCTTT
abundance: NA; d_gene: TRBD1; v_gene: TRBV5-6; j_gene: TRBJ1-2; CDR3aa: CASSLIGTGGAGYYGYTF; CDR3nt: TGTGCCAGCAGCTTGATTGGGACAGGGGGCGCAGGCTACTATGGCTACACCTTC
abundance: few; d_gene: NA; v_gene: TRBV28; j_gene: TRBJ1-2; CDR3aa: CASSFPQGLRYGYTF; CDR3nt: TGTGCCAGCAGTTTTCCCCAGGGACTCCGGTATGGCTACACCTTC
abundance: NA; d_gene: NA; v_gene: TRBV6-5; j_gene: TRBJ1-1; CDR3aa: CATGVAEAFF; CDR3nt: TGTGCCACGGGAGTAGCTGAAGCTTTCTTT
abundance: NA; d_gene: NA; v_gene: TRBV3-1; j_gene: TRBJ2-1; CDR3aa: CASSQVGDYEQFF; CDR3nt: TGTGCCAGCAGCCAAGTTGGGGACTATGAGCAGTTCTTC
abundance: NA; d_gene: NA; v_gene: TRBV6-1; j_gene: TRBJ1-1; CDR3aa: CASSEQARIAFF; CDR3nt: TGTGCCAGCAGTGAACAGGCGCGTATAGCTTTCTTT
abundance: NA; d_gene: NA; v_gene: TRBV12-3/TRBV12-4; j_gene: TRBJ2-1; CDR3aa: CASTPSSGGHNEQFF; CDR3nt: TGTGCCAGCACCCCCAGCAGTGGGGGGCACAATGAGCAGTTCTTC
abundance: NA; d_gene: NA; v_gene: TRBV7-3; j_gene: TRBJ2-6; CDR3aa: CASSPQVAGANVLTF; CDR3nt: TGTGCCAGCAGCCCCCAAGTAGCTGGGGCCAACGTCCTGACTTTC
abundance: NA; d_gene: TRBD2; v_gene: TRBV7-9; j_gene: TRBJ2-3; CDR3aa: CASSPRKTSGGLLDTQYF; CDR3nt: TGTGCCAGCAGCCCCCGGAAGACTAGCGGGGGCCTTCTAGATACGCAGTATTTT
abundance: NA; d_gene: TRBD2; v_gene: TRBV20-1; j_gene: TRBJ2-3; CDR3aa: CSASRAGGLNTQYF; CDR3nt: TGCAGTGCTAGTCGGGCGGGGGGGCTAAATACGCAGTATTTT
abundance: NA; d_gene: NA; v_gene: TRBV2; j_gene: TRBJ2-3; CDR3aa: CASSFPSLSLRSDTQYF; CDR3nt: TGTGCCAGCAGTTTCCCCTCACTCAGCTTAAGGTCAGATACGCAGTATTTT
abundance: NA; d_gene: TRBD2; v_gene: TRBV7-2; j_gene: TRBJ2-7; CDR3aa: CASSLGTGGHEQYF; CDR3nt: TGTGCCAGCAGCTTAGGAACGGGGGGGCACGAGCAGTACTTC
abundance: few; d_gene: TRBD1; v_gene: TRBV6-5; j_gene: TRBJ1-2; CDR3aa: CASQGQGGGGYTF; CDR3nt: TGTGCCAGCCAGGGACAGGGAGGAGGTGGCTACACCTTC
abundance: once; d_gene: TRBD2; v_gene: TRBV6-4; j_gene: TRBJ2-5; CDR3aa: CASSRTSGGVSSPYNEQYF; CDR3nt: TGTGCCAGCAGCCGGACTAGCGGGGGGGTGTCGTCCCCCTACAATGAGCAGTACTTC
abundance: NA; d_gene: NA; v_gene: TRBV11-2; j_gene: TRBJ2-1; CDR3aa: CASSLVGGKQFF; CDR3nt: TGTGCCAGCAGCTTAGTAGGGGGTAAGCAGTTCTTC
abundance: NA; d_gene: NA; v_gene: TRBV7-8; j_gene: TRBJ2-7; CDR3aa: CASSGPYMNEQYF; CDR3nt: TGTGCCAGCAGCGGACCATACATGAACGAGCAGTACTTC
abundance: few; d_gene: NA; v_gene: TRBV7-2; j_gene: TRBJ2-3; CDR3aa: CASSLAGAITDTQYF; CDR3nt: TGTGCCAGCAGCTTAGCGGGGGCGATCACAGATACGCAGTATTTT
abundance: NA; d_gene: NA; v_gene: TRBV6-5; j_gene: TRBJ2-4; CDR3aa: CASSFRQEENIQYF; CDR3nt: TGTGCCAGCAGTTTCCGACAAGAGGAAAACATTCAGTACTTC
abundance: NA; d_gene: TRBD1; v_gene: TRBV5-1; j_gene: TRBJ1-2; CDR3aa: CASSSVPDRGYGYTF; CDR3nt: TGCGCCAGCAGCTCGGTTCCGGACAGGGGTTATGGCTACACCTTC
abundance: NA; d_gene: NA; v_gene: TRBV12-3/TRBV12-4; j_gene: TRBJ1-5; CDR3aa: CASSLGGSQHF; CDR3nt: TGTGCCAGCAGCTTAGGGGGAAGTCAGCATTTT
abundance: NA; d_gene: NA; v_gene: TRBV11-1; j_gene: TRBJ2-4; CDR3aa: CASSFGTGSLAKNIQYF; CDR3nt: TGTGCCAGCAGCTTTGGTACTGGGAGTTTGGCCAAAAACATTCAGTACTTC
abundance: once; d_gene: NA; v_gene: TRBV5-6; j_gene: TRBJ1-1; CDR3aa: CASSPPGGIEAFF; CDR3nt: TGTGCCAGCAGCCCACCTGGGGGAATCGAAGCTTTCTTT
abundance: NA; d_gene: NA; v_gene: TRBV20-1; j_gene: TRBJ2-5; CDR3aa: CSARRQPQETQYF; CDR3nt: TGCAGTGCTAGGAGGCAGCCTCAAGAGACCCAGTACTTC
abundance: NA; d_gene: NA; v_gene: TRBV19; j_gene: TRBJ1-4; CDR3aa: CASRGGTNEKLFF; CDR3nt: TGTGCCAGTAGAGGTGGAACTAATGAAAAACTGTTTTTT